This T cell receptor beta chain was obtained from a study of lymphopenia after photon versus proton radiotherapy. In this sample, this clone turned up once. Its antigen remains unidentified. General study findings and limits: After the lymphocyte nadir, photon-treated repertoires showed oligoclonal expansion, especially of CD8+ Temra cells.

Profiling relied on immunoSEQ multiplex PCR, and the TCRdb table lists in-frame clones only, not all of them. The sample carries 150,000 to 200,000 clones, 88% recorded once. V shed 3 bases and J shed 4 bases, with 10 bases lying between them. The CDR3 has 13 amino acids. Germline CDR1 reads MNHEY; CDR2 reads SMNVEV (reference sequence). Source: peripheral blood, taken from a patient treated with photon-based radiotherapy. The sequence derives from a man aged 50-59 years with gastric cancer. The rearrangement links TRBV27 to TRBJ2-7; D gene uncertain. In nucleotides, the CDR3 is TGTGCCAGCAGTTTGGGGATTGGGTACGAGCAGTACTTC. Amino acids: CASSLGIGYEQYF.